Shown below are 17 T cell receptor beta chains from a single sample sequenced in a study of naive CD8 T cells in extremely preterm neonates listed by TCRdb under 2017. Receptor amplification or capture employed the immunoSEQ multiplex PCR assay. Not all clones reach the TCRdb copy of this immuneACCESS table, which keeps in-frame sequences only. Checked studies attribute under half of the gap to unresolved V genes and leave the rest unexplained. The sample table shows several thousand clones, and approximately 97% are seen once. 0.65% to 0.9% of the sample rests with the top ten. Specimen: naive CD8+ T cells from blood. These receptors all stem from a human donor in good health.

V is TRBV4-2 and J is TRBJ1-2, with 10 bases matching TRBD1. Trimming took 1 base from V and 7 from J; bases not matched to a gene: 12. This CDR3 comprises 17 residues. Germline V gene lookup returns CDR1 LGHNA and CDR2 YNFKEQ. CDR3 coding DNA: TGTGCCAGCAGCCAAGGGACAGGGGGATTGTCGTCGGGTGGCTACACCTTC. Translation: CASSQGTGGLSSGGYTF.

This clone was detected only once. The chain joins TRBV29-1 to TRBJ2-1; D may be TRBD2 (5 bases). The CDR3 is made up of 16 amino acids. Trimming left V 0 bases short and J 6 bases short, with 18 bases between. Germline loops: CDR1 SQVTM, CDR2 ANQGSEA. CDR3 DNA sequence: TGCAGCGTTGAAGAAGCCACCGACGGGGTGGGCAATGAGCAGTTCTTC. Its translation is CSVEEATDGVGNEQFF.

V usage is TRBV13 and J usage is TRBJ2-2; 7 nucleotides match TRBD2. With 5 bases clipped from V and 1 base from J, the junction kept 4 bases outside the gene matches. The CDR3 is 15 amino acids. Germline V CDR1 and CDR2: PRHDT, FYEKMQ (reference sequence). Here the CDR3 DNA reads TGTGCCAGCAGCCTAGCGGAGGTGAACACCGGGGAGCTGTTTTTT. Its protein is CASSLAEVNTGELFF.

The chain uses TRBV7-8 and TRBJ2-3; 9 nucleotides align to TRBD2. Trimming cost V 1 base and J 1 base; bases outside gene matches: 12. Germline-derived CDR1 and CDR2 are SGHVS and FQNEAQ. The CDR3 spans 19 residues. The CDR3 nucleotides are TGTGCCAGCAGCTTAGTATCCAAGGTAGCGGGGGTCCGCACAGATACGCAGTATTTT. Its translation: CASSLVSKVAGVRTDTQYF. Full variable domain (remainder filled in from reference TRBV7-8 and TRBJ2-3): GAGVSQSPRYKVAKRGQDVALRCDPISGHVSLFWYQQALGQGPEFLTYFQNEAQLDKSGLPSDRFFAERPEGSVSTLKIQRTQQEDSAVYLCASSLVSKVAGVRTDTQYFGPGTRLTVL.

J is TRBJ1-4 and V is TRBV7-9, with TRBD1 matching 10 bases. Trimming at V came to 7 bases and at J to 3 bases, leaving 2 bases not matched to a gene. The V gene's germline CDR1 is SEHNR and CDR2 FQNEAQ (reference sequence). The CDR3 runs to 14 residues. In DNA form, the CDR3 reads TGTGCCAGCATGGGGACAGGGGCTAATGAAAAACTGTTTTTT. This translates into CASMGTGANEKLFF.

The chain has TRBV7-9 and TRBJ2-5, with a weak D call TRBD1 (5 bases). Between the trimmed V and J ends, which lost 1 base and 1 base, there was a span of 7 bases. This CDR3 has 14 amino acids. Germline assignment: CDR1 SEHNR and CDR2 FQNEAQ (reference sequence). CDR3 in DNA: TGTGCCAGCAGCTTAGAAAGGGGCCAAGAGACCCAGTACTTC. Protein: CASSLERGQETQYF.

J is TRBJ1-4 and V is TRBV28; tentatively, D is TRBD1 (6 bases). CDR1 is MDHEN, CDR2 SYDVKM, per germline. V lost 7 bases to trimming and J lost 3 bases, with 21 bases between them. CDR3 length equals 17 residues. CDR3 DNA sequence: TGTGCCAGCACCCCCGCCCACCGCGGGGGCGCTAATGAAAAACTGTTTTTT. Translation: CASTPAHRGGANEKLFF.

The chain combines TRBV5-4 with TRBJ2-3; 16 bases match TRBD2. V shed 4 bases and J 2 bases; nucleotides not matched to a gene: 7. Germline CDR1 SGHNT, CDR2 YYREEE (reference sequence). CDR3 length: 18 amino acids. DNA of the CDR3: TGTGCCAGCAGCACCGGGACTAGCGGGGGGGTTTACACAGATACGCAGTATTTT. Amino acids: CASSTGTSGGVYTDTQYF.

A single count supports this clone. This rearrangement joins TRBV28 to TRBJ1-1; D gene ambiguous. The CDR3 has 12 amino acids. The V end lost 6 bases, the J end lost 3 bases, and 8 bases lay between the germline ends. Germline loops: CDR1 MDHEN, CDR2 SYDVKM. In nucleotides, the CDR3 is TGTGCCAGCAGCCTCGTTTACACTGAAGCTTTCTTT. This encodes CASSLVYTEAFF.

This clone appeared a single time. V and J are TRBV6-1 and TRBJ1-1; no definite D call. The germline gives CDR1 MNHNS, CDR2 SASEGT. V was trimmed by 5 bases and J by 5 bases, leaving 12 bases between them. The CDR3 sequence is 13 residues long. This CDR3 is CASSRGRETEAFF. CDR3 coding DNA: TGTGCCAGCAGTCGTGGCCGGGAGACTGAAGCTTTCTTT.

The rearrangement links TRBV7-9 to TRBJ1-5; D is perhaps TRBD1 (5 bases). V gave up 2 bases and J gave up 14 bases, with 13 bases separating them. The CDR3 length is 12 residues. CDR1 SEHNR and CDR2 FQNEAQ come from the germline V gene (reference sequence). DNA for the CDR3: TGTGCCAGCAGCTTATTGGGGGGAGTTAAGCATTTT. It translates to CASSLLGGVKHF.

This rearrangement joins TRBV18 to TRBJ2-5; a possible D gene is TRBD1 (6 bases). The CDR3 has 16 amino acids. Germline V lookup: CDR1 KGHSH, CDR2 LQKENI. Trimming removed 2 bases from V and 1 base from J, with 14 bases in between. CDR3 residues: CASSPVLTGGQETQYF. In nucleotides, the CDR3 is TGTGCCAGCTCACCAGTTTTGACAGGCGGCCAAGAGACCCAGTACTTC. Combining the CDR3 with reference TRBV18 and TRBJ2-5 gives the whole variable domain NAGVMQNPRHLVRRRGQEARLRCSPMKGHSHVYWYRQLPEEGLKFMVYLQKENIIDESGMPKERFSAEFPKEGPSILRIQQVVRGDSAAYFCASSPVLTGGQETQYFGPGTRLLVL.

The chain carries TRBV4-2 and TRBJ1-1, with D possibly matching TRBD1 (5 bases). The V end lost 4 bases, the J end lost 4 bases, and 16 bases lay between the germline ends. The CDR3 covers 15 residues. Germline CDR1 and CDR2: LGHNA and YNFKEQ. CDR3 bases: TGTGCCAGCAGCCCAGCTGGGGGGGGAGTCACTGAAGCTTTCTTT. It yields the protein CASSPAGGGVTEAFF.

The chain links TRBV4-3 to TRBJ2-7; D may be TRBD1 (6 bases). CDR3 length: 17 residues. Germline values: CDR1 LGHNA, CDR2 YSLEER. V shed 0 bases and J shed 2 bases, with 17 bases lying between them. The DNA for the CDR3 is TGCGCCAGCAGCCAAGATACTGGGGCAGGGGTCCCCTACGAGCAGTACTTC. This translates into CASSQDTGAGVPYEQYF.

The chain has TRBV7-9 and TRBJ1-2, with TRBD1 as a possible D gene (5 bases). V shed 5 bases and J shed 4 bases, with 17 bases lying between them. CDR1 and CDR2 from the germline V gene are SEHNR and FQNEAQ (reference sequence). CDR3 length: 15 amino acids. The CDR3 sequence is CASSGKGAMGYGYTF. For the CDR3, the DNA is TGTGCCAGCAGCGGAAAAGGGGCTATGGGCTATGGCTACACCTTC.

This clone was seen a single time. The rearrangement joins TRBV5-5 to TRBJ2-7; 7 bases match TRBD1. The germline V gene has CDR1 SGHKS and CDR2 YYEKEE (reference sequence). V lost 3 bases and J lost 3; bases outside the gene matches: 6. The CDR3 is made up of 14 amino acids. As DNA, the CDR3 is TGTGCCAGCAGCTCGACAGGGAATTACTACGAGCAGTACTTC. Translation: CASSSTGNYYEQYF.

This clone showed up just a few times. This rearrangement joins TRBV4-3 to TRBJ2-2; D remains unclear. Germline assignment: CDR1 LGHNA and CDR2 YSLEER. The CDR3 runs 14 residues. Trimming pared 0 bases from V and 4 bases from J, leaving 6 bases between. CDR3 sequence (DNA): TGCGCCAGCAGCCAAGATCCTCTCACCGGGGAGCTGTTTTTT. Protein: CASSQDPLTGELFF.